The entry below describes one TCR beta chain. This specimen comes from a study of cytomegalovirus exposure and HLA in healthy donors. V was trimmed by 5 bases and J by 5 bases, leaving 12 bases between them. The CDR3 covers 13 residues. The germline V gene encodes CDR1 WNHNN and CDR2 SYGVQD (reference sequence). 60 Vbeta and 13 Jbeta primers were used in PCR. TCRdb's table, derived via immunoSEQ multiplex PCR, lists solely in-frame clones and lacks some. The table lists 68,000 or so clones. This receptor was identified in a boy aged 5-17 years in good health and CMV-seronegative. The chain recombines TRBV10-1 with TRBJ1-2, with D hard to call. Sequenced sample: PBMCs. CDR3 region: CASSNREDYGYTF. The CDR3 coding sequence is TGCGCCAGCAGTAACCGGGAAGATTATGGCTACACCTTC.